These T cell receptor beta chains were read from a single sample in a study of human CD8 memory T cell subsets. Using the 5' RACE reads, TCRdb records one entry per CDR3 protein without DNA. Its table records fewer than 20,000 distinct CDR3 sequences. Sequencing was done on a sample of CD8+ stem-like memory T cells (TSCM and TCM) sorted from PBMCs. All receptors come from a human donor in good health. Each CDR3 is given with its conserved first and last residue. Some rows have no size entry. The others give once, few or many, or a class for an expanded clone.

TRBV7-2	.	TRBJ1-2	CASSLGTETNYGYTF
TRBV30	.	TRBJ2-1	CAWSSRQNSYNEQFF
TRBV28	.	TRBJ2-2	CASSLQRYPNTGELFF
TRBV3-1	.	TRBJ1-2	CASSQDIRGNYGYTF
TRBV19	.	TRBJ2-7	CASSIRDNSYEQYF
TRBV4-3	.	TRBJ1-4	CASSQDLTAGTSEKLFF
TRBV6-1	.	TRBJ1-1	CASSDLVNTEAFF
TRBV12-3/TRBV12-4	medium-sized	TRBJ1-1	CASSLVGTEAFF
TRBV27	.	TRBJ2-7	CASSLSQGTGEQYF
TRBV12-3/TRBV12-4	.	TRBJ1-1	CASREGSTEAFF
TRBV20-1	.	TRBJ2-7	CSANPELARYEQYF
TRBV7-2	.	TRBJ2-7	CASSSGLDTYEQYF
TRBV15	.	TRBJ2-7	CATSRDWGSSYEQYF
TRBV7-6	.	TRBJ1-2	CASSPGGRGYGYTF
TRBV4-3	.	TRBJ2-7	CASSQGHSGSSYEQYF
TRBV20-1	.	TRBJ2-1	CSARDLALYNEQFF
TRBV7-6	.	TRBJ1-1	CASSAGGARTEAFF
TRBV7-9	.	TRBJ1-4	CASSSRDRSNEKLFF
TRBV28	.	TRBJ2-2	CASSPTLGTELNTGELFF
TRBV29-1	.	TRBJ2-1	CSVDLGGVNNEQFF